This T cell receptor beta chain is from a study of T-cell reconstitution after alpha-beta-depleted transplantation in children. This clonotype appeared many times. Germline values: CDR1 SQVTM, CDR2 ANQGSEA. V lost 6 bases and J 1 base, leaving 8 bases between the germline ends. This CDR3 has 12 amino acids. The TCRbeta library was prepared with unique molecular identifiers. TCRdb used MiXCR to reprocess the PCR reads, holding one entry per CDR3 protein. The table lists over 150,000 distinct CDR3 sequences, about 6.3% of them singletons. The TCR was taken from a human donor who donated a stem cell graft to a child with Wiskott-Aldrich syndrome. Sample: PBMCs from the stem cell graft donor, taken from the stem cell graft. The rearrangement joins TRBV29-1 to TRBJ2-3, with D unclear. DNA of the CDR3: TGCAGCGTCCTGGGCGGCACAGATACGCAGTATTTT. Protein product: CSVLGGTDTQYF.